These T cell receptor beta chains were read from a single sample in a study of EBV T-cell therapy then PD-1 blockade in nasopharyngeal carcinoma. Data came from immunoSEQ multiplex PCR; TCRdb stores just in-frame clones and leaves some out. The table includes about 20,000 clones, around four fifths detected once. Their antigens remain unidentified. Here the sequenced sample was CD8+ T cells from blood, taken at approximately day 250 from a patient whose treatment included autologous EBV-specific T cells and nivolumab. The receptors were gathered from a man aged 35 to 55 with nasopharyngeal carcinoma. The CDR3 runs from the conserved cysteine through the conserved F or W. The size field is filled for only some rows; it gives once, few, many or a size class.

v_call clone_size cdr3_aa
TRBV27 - CASSLLGGPSTDTQYF
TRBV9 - CASSTKTGGNEKLFF
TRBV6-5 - CASGRGSYEQYF
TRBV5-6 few CASSFGQGGSF
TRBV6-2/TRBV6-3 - CASSYDSSGANVLTF
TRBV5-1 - CASSLVGQTNEKLFF
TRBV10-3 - CAIRSQGLLGKSYTF
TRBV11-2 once CASSSGPIAQETQYF
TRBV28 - CASSSTAGEQYF
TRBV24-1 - CATRDGGNQPQHF
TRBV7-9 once CASSPRQGRPNYGYTF
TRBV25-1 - CASSEFDGFYGYTF
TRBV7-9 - CASSRAGELFF
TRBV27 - CASSAHSYEQYF
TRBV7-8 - CASSPRGAYGYTF
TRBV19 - CASSTGGYEQYF
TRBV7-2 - CASSLEGNTEAFF
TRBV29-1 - CSVEEGSGGYEQYF
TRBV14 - CASTREGANNEQFF
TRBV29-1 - CSVEALGGVDGYTF
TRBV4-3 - CASSQDTFSYEQYF
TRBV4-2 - CASTTGGTGELFF
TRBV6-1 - CASSEFHGGANEQFF
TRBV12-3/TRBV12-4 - CASSLGDTQYF
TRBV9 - CASSVAPSRTGKVNEQFF
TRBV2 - CASSEAGTVYEQYF
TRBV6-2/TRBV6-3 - CASSYLEVDEKLFF
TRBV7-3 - CASRWTGAGDTQYF
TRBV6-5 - CASRDDRGEQYF
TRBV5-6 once CASSLAGGVYNEQFF
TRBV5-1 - CASRADRGLNQPQHF
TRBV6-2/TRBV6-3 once CASSTGSSSYEQYF
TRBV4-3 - CASSQGLAGIYTDTQYF
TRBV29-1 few CSVVGQGNYGYTF
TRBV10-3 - CAIPQRGRDYGYTF
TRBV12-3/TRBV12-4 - CASSLDLVVAFF